These 32 T cell receptor beta chains were all obtained from the same sample, sequenced in a study of OX40 agonist ivuxolimab in advanced cancers. Method: immunoSEQ multiplex PCR; TCRdb's copy keeps in-frame clones and lacks some. The sample consists of around 72,000 clones, 75% to 85% of them appearing once. This specimen was CD4+ or CD8+ T cells sorted from blood, taken in a trial of the OX40 agonist ivuxolimab. Source of these receptors: an adult with an advanced solid tumor such as melanoma, head and neck, liver or kidney cancer.

CDR3: CASSYLRTDRQETQYF. In DNA, the CDR3 is TGTGCCAGCAGTTACCTCCGGACAGATCGCCAAGAGACCCAGTACTTC. This chain uses TRBV6-5 with TRBJ2-5; D may be TRBD1 (6 bases). The CDR3 contains 16 residues. V lost 2 bases to trimming and J lost 1 base, with 14 bases between them. Germline values: CDR1 MNHEY, CDR2 SVGAGI.

The chain joins TRBV6-5 to TRBJ1-6; 7 nucleotides agree with TRBD1. CDR1 and CDR2 from the germline V gene are MNHEY and SVGAGI. CDR3 length: 14 amino acids. V lost 5 bases and J lost 7; bases outside the gene matches: 5. The CDR3, as DNA: TGTGCCAGCAGTGACCAGGGACAGAATTCACCCCTCCACTTT. As protein: CASSDQGQNSPLHF.

The rearrangement uses TRBV5-1 and TRBJ1-1, with D possibly matching TRBD1 (5 bases). V was clipped by 4 bases and J by 2 bases, with 18 bases between them. Germline CDR1 SGHRS, CDR2 YFSETQ. The CDR3 has 16 amino acids. CDR3: CASSDNNRDGNTEAFF. The CDR3 coding sequence is TGCGCCAGCAGCGACAATAACCGGGACGGAAACACTGAAGCTTTCTTT.

This clone appeared once. The chain recombines TRBV30 with TRBJ2-7, with D hard to call. The CDR3 contains 12 residues. Per the germline V gene, CDR1 is GTSNPN and CDR2 is SVGIG (reference sequence). The V and J ends lost 2 bases and 0 bases respectively, with 5 bases between them. The DNA of the CDR3 is TGTGCCTGGAGTCCCGGCTCCTACGAGCAGTACTTC. It translates to CAWSPGSYEQYF.

This clone was found a few times. This sequence joins TRBV28 and TRBJ1-1, with D unresolved. The germline gives CDR1 MDHEN, CDR2 SYDVKM. Trimming left V 2 bases short and J 2 bases short, with 12 bases between. CDR3 size: 15 residues. CDR3 in DNA: TGTGCCAGCAGTTTACCGACAAGTCTTAACACTGAAGCTTTCTTT. Translated: CASSLPTSLNTEAFF.

J is TRBJ2-3 and V is TRBV5-6, with 10 bases fitting TRBD2. Germline CDR1 SGHDT, CDR2 YYEEEE. The CDR3 sequence is 15 residues long. The trim removed 3 bases at V and 0 bases at J, leaving 1 base unmatched. The CDR3 DNA sequence: TGTGCCAGCAGCTGGGGACTAGCGAGCACAGATACGCAGTATTTT. It specifies CASSWGLASTDTQYF.

Here the CDR3 reads CASSFGGANQETQYF. CDR3 nucleotide sequence: TGTGCCAGCAGCTTTGGCGGGGCGAATCAAGAGACCCAGTACTTC. The chain combines TRBV28 with TRBJ2-5, with D possibly TRBD2 on 6 matching bases. Germline V lookup: CDR1 MDHEN, CDR2 SYDVKM. The length of the CDR3 is 15 residues. V lost 6 bases to trimming and J lost 2 bases, with 16 bases between them.

V usage is TRBV19 and J usage is TRBJ1-1; 10 nucleotides agree with TRBD1. After removal of 1 base from V and 1 base from J, the junction contained 6 bases not matched to a gene. The CDR3 sequence is 17 residues long. From germline, CDR1 is LNHDA and CDR2 SQIVND (reference sequence). This CDR3 is CASSIGRDRGKNTEAFF. As DNA, the CDR3 is TGTGCCAGTAGTATAGGGAGGGACAGGGGAAAGAACACTGAAGCTTTCTTT.

This sequence joins TRBV5-6 and TRBJ2-6, with TRBD1 identical over 7 bases. The germline CDR1 and CDR2 sequences are SGHDT and YYEEEE. The CDR3 covers 15 residues. Trimming cost V 4 bases and J 4 bases; bases outside gene matches: 5. The CDR3 loop reads CASSVTGVGANVLTF. DNA of the CDR3: TGTGCCAGCAGCGTAACAGGGGTAGGGGCCAACGTCCTGACTTTC.

The chain couples TRBV9 to TRBJ1-3; D is perhaps TRBD1 (6 bases). Germline loops: CDR1 SGDLS, CDR2 YYNGEE. The CDR3 has 15 amino acids. Trimming left V 3 bases short and J 2 bases short, with 12 bases between. The CDR3 loop reads CASSETGYTGNTIYF. CDR3 sequence (DNA): TGTGCCAGCAGCGAGACAGGTTATACTGGAAACACCATATATTTT. Using reference TRBV9 and TRBJ1-3 for the parts outside the CDR3, the full variable domain is DSGVTQTPKHLITATGQRVTLRCSPRSGDLSVYWYQQSLDQGLQFLIQYYNGEERAKGNILERFSAQQFPDLHSELNLSSLELGDSALYFCASSETGYTGNTIYFGEGSWLTVV.

V gene TRBV27 combines with J gene TRBJ2-6, with D possibly matching TRBD1 (5 bases). Germline V gene lookup returns CDR1 MNHEY and CDR2 SMNVEV (reference sequence). V gave up 10 bases and J gave up 0 bases, with 13 bases separating them. This CDR3 is 15 amino acids long. CDR3 loop: CATQGPRSGANVLTF. Here the CDR3 DNA reads TGTGCCACCCAGGGTCCCCGCTCTGGGGCCAACGTCCTGACTTTC.

This chain joins TRBV2 and TRBJ1-1, with 7 bases identical to TRBD1. J was trimmed by 5 bases and V by 4 bases; bases with no gene match: 4. The V gene's germline CDR1 is SNHLY and CDR2 FYNNEI. The CDR3 extends over 13 amino acids. The CDR3 nucleotides are TGTGCCAGCAGTGGACAGGGTTTAACTGAAGCTTTCTTT. Encoded protein: CASSGQGLTEAFF.

CDR3 in amino acids: CASSYAGLWYV. CDR3 nucleotides: TGTGCCAGCTCCTACGCCGGACTGTGGTACGTC. This chain connects TRBV28 to TRBJ2-7, with D perhaps TRBD2 (5 bases). V dropped 8 bases and J dropped 12 bases, with 17 bases sitting between them. Germline CDR1 MDHEN, CDR2 SYDVKM. The length of the CDR3 is 11 residues.

The CDR3 bases are TGTGCCAGCAGCTTAACCCCCGTGGGGACCACTGAAGCTTTCTTT. The encoded protein is CASSLTPVGTTEAFF. The V gene is TRBV7-3, the J gene TRBJ1-1; D might be TRBD1 (5 bases). V lost 0 bases and J 4 bases, leaving 12 bases between the germline ends. Looked up from germline, CDR1 is SGHTA and CDR2 is FQGTGA. This CDR3 is built from 15 residues.

The chain recombines TRBV5-5 with TRBJ1-3, with D hard to call. CDR1 is SGHKS, CDR2 YYEKEE, per germline (reference sequence). Deletions cut 5 bases from V and 0 bases from J, with 6 bases between. The length of the CDR3 is 13 residues. The CDR3 nucleotides are TGTGCCAGCAGTCCTGACTCTGGAAACACCATATATTTT. Translating gives CASSPDSGNTIYF.

CDR3: CASSRGSWADTQYF. DNA of the CDR3: TGTGCCAGCAGCCGCGGGAGTTGGGCAGATACGCAGTATTTT. V gene TRBV11-3 combines with J gene TRBJ2-3; 7 bases line up with TRBD2. Trimming took 5 bases from V and 4 from J; bases not matched to a gene: 6. This CDR3 is built from 14 residues. Germline CDR1 and CDR2: SGHNT and YENEEA.

The rearrangement joins TRBV5-1 to TRBJ2-1; 8 nucleotides match TRBD1. CDR3 size: 13 residues. CDR1 and CDR2 from the germline V gene are SGHRS and YFSETQ. V shed 2 bases, J shed 8 bases, and the junction held 3 bases outside the gene matches. In nucleotides, the CDR3 is TGCGCCAGCAGCTTCTCAGGGGGCTATGAGCAGTTCTTC. It translates to CASSFSGGYEQFF.

For this clone: The same CDR3 is also encoded by other DNA sequences in this sample. The chain has TRBV18 and TRBJ1-1, with D tentatively TRBD1 (6 bases). The CDR3 length is 12 residues. V was shortened by 1 base and J by 7 bases, with 7 bases between the two germline ends. CDR1 and CDR2 from the germline V gene are KGHSH and LQKENI. Here the CDR3 reads CASSPLQGEAFF. For the CDR3, the DNA is TGTGCCAGCTCACCACTACAGGGTGAAGCTTTCTTT.

Notes on this clone: The same CDR3 is also encoded by other DNA sequences in this sample. The chain combines TRBV6-5 with TRBJ2-1, with 9 bases that match TRBD1. The CDR3 is 15 residues long. Trimming removed 0 bases from V and 5 bases from J; junction bases left unmatched: 2. From germline, CDR1 is MNHEY and CDR2 SVGAGI. The CDR3 here is CASSYSGQGNNEQFF. As DNA, the CDR3 is TGTGCCAGCAGTTACTCCGGACAGGGGAACAATGAGCAGTTCTTC.

The chain carries TRBV11-2 and TRBJ1-1, with D possibly TRBD1 on 5 matching bases. The CDR3 length is 12 residues. Trimming stripped 1 base from V and 11 bases from J, with 11 bases between. CDR1 and CDR2 from the germline V gene are SGHAT and FQNNGV. The CDR3 region has the DNA TGTGCCAGCAGCTTAGTGGGGACCGTGGCTTTCTTT. Residues: CASSLVGTVAFF. The whole variable domain, remainder taken from reference TRBV11-2 and TRBJ1-1, is EAGVAQSPRYKIIEKRQSVAFWCNPISGHATLYWYQQILGQGPKLLIQFQNNGVVDDSQLPKDRFSAERLKGVDSTLKIQPAKLEDSAVYLCASSLVGTVAFFGQGTRLTVV.

This chain links TRBV5-1 with TRBJ2-2; no clear D gene. The CDR3 covers 13 residues. The V and J ends lost 3 bases and 4 bases respectively, with 7 bases between them. CDR1 is SGHRS and CDR2 is YFSETQ in the germline V gene. Here the CDR3 reads CASSSDGTGELFF. The CDR3 bases are TGCGCCAGCAGCTCGGACGGCACCGGGGAGCTGTTTTTT.

This sequence joins TRBV18 and TRBJ2-7; TRBD2 matches 10 bases. CDR1 is KGHSH and CDR2 is LQKENI in the germline V gene. The CDR3 consists of 16 residues. The J segment lost 1 base and the V segment lost 2 bases, leaving 5 bases of the junction unmatched. The CDR3 sequence: CASSPSTSGRSYEQYV. In nucleotides, the CDR3 is TGTGCCAGCTCACCATCGACTAGCGGGCGGTCCTACGAGCAGTACGTC.

The chain joins TRBV7-9 to TRBJ1-1, with 7 bases that match TRBD1. The CDR3 totals 15 residues. Germline V gives CDR1 SEHNR, CDR2 FQNEAQ (reference sequence). J was trimmed by 4 bases and V by 3 bases; bases with no gene match: 8. In DNA, the CDR3 is TGTGCCAGCAGCTTGGACGGACAGGTCCCCACTGAAGCTTTCTTT. Residues: CASSLDGQVPTEAFF.

The chain has TRBV7-2 and TRBJ2-6; possible D gene TRBD2, 6 bases. Germline V lookup: CDR1 SGHTA, CDR2 FQGNSA. The V and J ends lost 1 base and 0 bases respectively, with 16 bases between them. The CDR3 is 19 residues long. The CDR3 coding sequence is TGTGCCAGCAGCTTAGTTTTCGGGGGAACCATCTCTGGGGCCAACGTCCTGACTTTC. Encoded protein: CASSLVFGGTISGANVLTF.

The chain joins TRBV4-1 to TRBJ1-5; perhaps TRBD1 as D (6 bases). The CDR3 has 16 residues. Germline V gene data show CDR1 as MGHRA and CDR2 as YSYEKL. Deletions cut 4 bases from V and 0 bases from J, with 13 bases between. In DNA, the CDR3 is TGCGCCAGCAGCCGACCGGGACAATATAGCAATCAGCCCCAGCATTTT. Translating it yields CASSRPGQYSNQPQHF.

The chain links TRBV21-1 to TRBJ2-7. TRBV21-1 is described as a pseudogene. The CDR3 has 16 residues. The CDR3 nucleotides are TGTGCCAGCAGCAAAGGAAGACGAGCAGCCCCTAGGGTGCAGTACGTC. It codes for CASSKGRRAAPRVQYV.

This sequence joins TRBV5-4 and TRBJ2-2, with D tentatively TRBD1 (6 bases). Germline V gives CDR1 SGHNT, CDR2 YYREEE (reference sequence). The CDR3 spans 14 residues. Trimming stripped 0 bases from V and 3 bases from J, with 6 bases between. The CDR3 region has the DNA TGTGCCAGCAGCTTGGGGACAGACACCGGGGAGCTGTTTTTT. It encodes CASSLGTDTGELFF.

The V call is TRBV6-1, the J call TRBJ1-1, with D uncertain. The germline V and J ends were trimmed by 1 base and 6 bases, with 18 bases remaining between them. CDR1 is MNHNS and CDR2 is SASEGT in the germline V gene. The CDR3 totals 16 residues. As DNA, the CDR3 is TGTGCCAGCAGTGAAGAACAGCTATCCCTAAGCGCTGAAGCTTTCTTT. It encodes CASSEEQLSLSAEAFF.

This clone was counted between two and nine times. The genes are TRBV5-1 and TRBJ2-2; possible D gene TRBD2, 5 bases. The length of the CDR3 is 17 residues. Germline V gives CDR1 SGHRS, CDR2 YFSETQ. Trimming pared 0 bases from V and 5 bases from J, leaving 17 bases between. DNA for the CDR3: TGCGCCAGCAGCTTGGCACCGACCCAAGGGAGAACCGGGGAGCTGTTTTTT. This codes for CASSLAPTQGRTGELFF. Full variable domain (outside the CDR3, taken from reference TRBV5-1 and TRBJ2-2): KAGVTQTPRYLIKTRGQQVTLSCSPISGHRSVSWYQQTPGQGLQFLFEYFSETQRNKGNFPGRFSGRQFSNSRSEMNVSTLELGDSALYLCASSLAPTQGRTGELFFGEGSRLTVL.

The chain uses TRBV5-1 and TRBJ2-7, with TRBD2 matching over 7 bases. The CDR3 totals 15 residues. J lost 0 bases, V lost 3 bases, and 6 bases had no gene match. The V gene's germline CDR1 is SGHRS and CDR2 YFSETQ. This chain's CDR3 is CASSWLSGPSYEQYV. As DNA, the CDR3 is TGCGCCAGCAGCTGGCTTAGCGGGCCCTCCTACGAGCAGTACGTC.

This clone was observed a handful of times. The J gene is TRBJ1-1, the V gene TRBV4-3; D uncertain. Per the germline V gene, CDR1 is LGHNA and CDR2 is YSLEER. The CDR3 is made up of 17 amino acids. V was clipped by 2 bases and J by 5 bases, with 21 bases between them. CDR3 sequence: CASSQSTGPPRRTEAFF. CDR3 sequence (DNA): TGCGCCAGCAGCCAAAGTACCGGGCCTCCCCGAAGGACTGAAGCTTTCTTT.

This clone was recorded a few times. The chain has TRBV7-3 and TRBJ1-1; tentatively, D is TRBD1 (5 bases). CDR3 length equals 13 residues. Germline CDR1 is SGHTA and CDR2 is FQGTGA. The V end lost 5 bases, the J end lost 5 bases, and 12 bases lay between the germline ends. Written as DNA, the CDR3 is TGTGCCAGCAGCCCAGGGTGGCGAACTGAAGCTTTCTTT. Translated, it gives CASSPGWRTEAFF.